This passage covers 24 T cell receptor beta chains from one sample sequenced in a study of cytomegalovirus exposure and HLA in healthy donors. The PCR made use of 60 Vbeta and 13 Jbeta primers. Libraries were prepared by immunoSEQ multiplex PCR; TCRdb keeps only in-frame clonotypes and omits some of them. The sample shows about 130,000 clones, roughly four fifths of them seen only once. The sample was PBMCs. These receptors were obtained from a boy aged 5 to 17 in good health and CMV-seronegative.

This clone was observed a few times. This chain joins TRBV4-2 and TRBJ1-1; 7 bases agree with TRBD1. Germline CDR1 and CDR2: LGHNA and YNFKEQ. The ends lost 3 bases at V and 1 base at J; junction bases unmatched: 8. The CDR3 length is 16 residues. CDR3 nucleotide sequence: TGTGCCAGCAGCCAGGATACCGGGACAGCGAACACTGAAGCTTTCTTT. This encodes CASSQDTGTANTEAFF.

The V and J genes are TRBV18 and TRBJ2-7; TRBD2 matches at 7 bases. The length of the CDR3 is 14 residues. The V gene's germline CDR1 is KGHSH and CDR2 LQKENI. V was pared by 3 bases and J by 5 bases, with 7 bases of the junction left unmatched. The chain's CDR3 is CASSPGGSSNEQYF. The CDR3 DNA follows: TGTGCCAGCTCACCGGGCGGGAGTAGCAACGAGCAGTACTTC.

The V call is TRBV5-5, the J call TRBJ2-7; TRBD2 agrees at 7 bases. Per the germline V gene, CDR1 is SGHKS and CDR2 is YYEKEE (reference sequence). This CDR3 has 15 residues. V shed 4 bases, J shed 2 bases, and the junction held 9 bases outside the gene matches. CDR3: CASSRGVGFAYEQYF. The CDR3 coding sequence is TGTGCCAGCAGCCGGGGGGTCGGTTTCGCCTACGAGCAGTACTTC.

The V call is TRBV27, the J call TRBJ1-2, with D uncertain. CDR3 length: 16 amino acids. V was shortened by 5 bases and J by 8 bases, with 24 bases between the two germline ends. In germline, CDR1 is MNHEY, CDR2 SMNVEV (reference sequence). The CDR3 sequence is CASSPAGGLMISGYTF. CDR3 DNA: TGTGCCAGCAGTCCCGCCGGCGGACTGATGATATCCGGCTACACCTTC.

The J gene is TRBJ2-7, the V gene TRBV10-1, with a possible D match to TRBD1 (6 bases). With 7 bases removed from V and 6 bases from J, the gap between germline ends came to 19 bases. Germline V CDR1 and CDR2: WNHNN, SYGVQD (reference sequence). The CDR3 sequence is 14 residues long. In DNA form, the CDR3 reads TGCGCCAGCAAGAAGGACAGCCCTAAGTCCGAGCAGTACTTC. This gives the protein CASKKDSPKSEQYF.

This rearrangement joins TRBV6-1 to TRBJ2-5; 7 positions match TRBD2. Germline loops: CDR1 MNHNS, CDR2 SASEGT. This CDR3 spans 15 amino acids. The ends lost 4 bases at V and 5 bases at J; junction bases unmatched: 10. CDR3 in amino acids: CASSALGAGEETQYF. In DNA, the CDR3 is TGTGCCAGCAGTGCCCTCGGGGCGGGAGAGGAGACCCAGTACTTC.

The rearrangement uses TRBV19 and TRBJ2-7; the match to TRBD2 covers 10 bases. The V gene end was trimmed by 3 bases and the J gene end by 3 bases; junction bases not matched to a gene: 5. This CDR3 is 15 amino acids long. The germline V gene encodes CDR1 LNHDA and CDR2 SQIVND (reference sequence). Here the CDR3 reads CASSIGASGSYEQYF. CDR3 nucleotide sequence: TGTGCCAGTAGTATTGGGGCTAGCGGGAGCTACGAGCAGTACTTC.

V is TRBV19 and J is TRBJ2-1; weak D call: TRBD2 (6 bases). V gave up 2 bases and J gave up 4 bases, with 12 bases separating them. Looked up from germline, CDR1 is LNHDA and CDR2 is SQIVND (reference sequence). CDR3 size: 15 residues. The CDR3 loop is CASSIIAEEYNEQFF. The DNA for the CDR3 is TGTGCCAGTAGTATAATAGCGGAAGAATACAATGAGCAGTTCTTC.

This rearrangement joins TRBV25-1 to TRBJ2-2, with a weak D call TRBD1 (7 bases). The V end was cut by 5 bases, the J end by 8 bases, with 9 bases between. CDR3 length: 12 residues. Germline loops: CDR1 MGHDK, CDR2 SYGVNS. The CDR3 spells CASSQGGGELFF. The CDR3 region has the DNA TGTGCCAGCAGTCAGGGGGGTGGGGAGCTGTTTTTT.

The V and J genes are TRBV30 and TRBJ2-7; tentatively, D is TRBD1 (6 bases). The CDR3 sequence is 12 residues long. Per the germline V gene, CDR1 is GTSNPN and CDR2 is SVGIG (reference sequence). Trimming removed 4 bases from V and 2 bases from J, with 9 bases in between. The CDR3 DNA is TGTGCCTGGAACCGACAGGCCTACGAGCAGTACTTC. Translated: CAWNRQAYEQYF.

This clone was picked up one time. CDR3 coding DNA: TGTGCCAGCAGCACTAATTTCGGTGAGCAGTTCTTC. Translated, it gives CASSTNFGEQFF. The gene calls are TRBV6-5 and TRBJ2-1; D gene uncertain. The CDR3 contains 12 residues. From germline, CDR1 is MNHEY and CDR2 SVGAGI. Trimming removed 6 bases at V and 9 bases at J, with 12 bases between.

This rearrangement joins TRBV5-4 to TRBJ1-4; 9 bases align to TRBD1. Germline trimming cut 4 bases from V and 4 bases from J; bases unmatched to any gene: 2. CDR3 length equals 14 residues. CDR1 and CDR2 from the germline V gene are SGHNT and YYREEE (reference sequence). The CDR3 DNA is TGTGCCAGCAGCGCGGACAGGGGTAATGAAAAACTGTTTTTT. This translates into CASSADRGNEKLFF.

Here the CDR3 reads CASTLGAGGPDTQYF. The CDR3 DNA reads as TGTGCCAGCACTCTCGGAGCGGGAGGCCCAGATACGCAGTATTTT. The rearrangement joins TRBV2 to TRBJ2-3; 9 bases match TRBD2. Trimming removed 7 bases from V and 4 bases from J; junction bases left unmatched: 9. Germline V gene data show CDR1 as SNHLY and CDR2 as FYNNEI. This CDR3 has 15 residues. Based on the CDR3 plus reference TRBV2 and TRBJ2-3, the full variable domain is EPEVTQTPSHQVTQMGQEVILRCVPISNHLYFYWYRQILGQKVEFLVSFYNNEISEKSEIFDDQFSVERPDGSNFTLKIRSTKLEDSAMYFCASTLGAGGPDTQYFGPGTRLTVL.

The chain couples TRBV18 to TRBJ2-1, with 8 bases matching TRBD1. The CDR3 spans 15 residues. The J segment lost 4 bases and the V segment lost 2 bases, leaving 4 bases of the junction unmatched. The germline V gene has CDR1 KGHSH and CDR2 LQKENI. The DNA of the CDR3 is TGTGCCAGCTCACCAGACAGGGGCCAGTACAATGAGCAGTTCTTC. This encodes CASSPDRGQYNEQFF.

The V call is TRBV4-3, the J call TRBJ2-3, with D possibly being TRBD1 (5 bases). The CDR3 is 15 residues long. CDR1 and CDR2 (germline): LGHNA, YSLEER. V was cut by 0 bases and J by 0 bases, with 7 bases left in between. CDR3 loop: CASSQEWTSTDTQYF. The DNA of the CDR3 is TGCGCCAGCAGCCAAGAATGGACAAGCACAGATACGCAGTATTTT.

This clone was counted only a few times. Other DNA sequences within the sample encode an identical CDR3. The chain employs TRBV29-1 and TRBJ2-3, with 8 bases that match TRBD2. The J segment lost 2 bases and the V segment lost 3 bases, leaving 4 bases of the junction unmatched. The CDR3 spans 14 residues. CDR1 is SQVTM and CDR2 is ANQGSEA in the germline V gene. The DNA for the CDR3 is TGCAGCGTTGAGGCGGGAGGCACCACAGATACGCAGTATTTT. Translation: CSVEAGGTTDTQYF.

This chain connects TRBV15 to TRBJ1-5, with a possible D match to TRBD1 (5 bases). The V end was cut by 3 bases, the J end by 0 bases, with 9 bases between. The CDR3 is made up of 15 amino acids. Germline lookup yields CDR1 LNHNV and CDR2 YYDKDF (reference sequence). The CDR3, as DNA: TGTGCCACCAGCAGTGGGGGGAATAGCAATCAGCCCCAGCATTTT. This translates into CATSSGGNSNQPQHF.

For the CDR3, the DNA is TGCAGCGTGACAGACGCTTACACTGAAGCTTTCTTT. Translation gives CSVTDAYTEAFF. This chain joins TRBV29-1 and TRBJ1-1, with TRBD1 as a possible D gene (5 bases). V gave up 6 bases and J gave up 3 bases, with 11 bases separating them. Germline lookup yields CDR1 SQVTM and CDR2 ANQGSEA. The CDR3 length is 12 residues. The full variable domain, with the rest looked up from reference TRBV29-1 and TRBJ1-1, is SAVISQKPSRDICQRGTSLTIQCQVDSQVTMMFWYRQQPGQSLTLIATANQGSEATYESGFVIDKFPISRPNLTFSTLTVSNMSPEDSSIYLCSVTDAYTEAFFGQGTRLTVV.

V usage is TRBV6-6 and J usage is TRBJ2-7; D is unclear. The CDR3 is made up of 13 amino acids. Germline V gene sequence: CDR1 MNHNY, CDR2 SVGAGI (reference sequence). Trimming took 7 bases from V and 1 from J, leaving 11 bases between them. The CDR3 sequence is CASNERISYEQYF. CDR3 bases: TGTGCCAGCAACGAGCGAATTTCCTACGAGCAGTACTTC.

V gene TRBV30 combines with J gene TRBJ1-1; possibly TRBD1 for D (5 bases). V lost 2 bases, J lost 5 bases, and 15 bases lay in between. This CDR3 has 14 amino acids. Germline CDR1 GTSNPN, CDR2 SVGIG (reference sequence). In DNA form, the CDR3 reads TGTGCCTGGAGTACCATGACAGACGGGACTGAAGCTTTCTTT. It is translated as CAWSTMTDGTEAFF.

This chain connects TRBV14 to TRBJ1-2; weak D call: TRBD1 (5 bases). CDR1 and CDR2 (germline): SGHDN, FVKESK. V was clipped by 2 bases and J by 8 bases, with 24 bases between them. The CDR3 loop spans 17 amino acids. CDR3 bases: TGTGCCAGCAGCCAAAACTCCGGGACTTCCGACGGGAGGGGCTACACCTTC. Translated, it gives CASSQNSGTSDGRGYTF.

This clone was detected a few times. V gene TRBV10-3 combines with J gene TRBJ1-6; D is uncertain. V lost 0 bases to trimming and J lost 5 bases, with 14 bases between them. Germline assignment: CDR1 ENHRY and CDR2 SYGVKD. CDR3 length equals 17 residues. CDR3 DNA sequence: TGTGCCATCAGTGAGTCGAATCCGGGGTCGAATAATTCACCCCTCCACTTT. Its translation: CAISESNPGSNNSPLHF.

V gene TRBV29-1 combines with J gene TRBJ1-2; TRBD1 matches at 7 bases. The CDR3 consists of 11 residues. J lost 14 bases, V lost 4 bases, and 10 bases had no gene match. Germline CDR1 is SQVTM and CDR2 is ANQGSEA. The CDR3 region is CSVVGDRGGTF. The CDR3 nucleotides read TGCAGCGTTGTGGGGGACAGAGGTGGGACCTTC.

The chain joins TRBV12-5 to TRBJ2-2; 9 nucleotides line up with TRBD1. The germline V gene has CDR1 LGHNT and CDR2 FRNRAP. The CDR3 totals 15 residues. The trim removed 7 bases at V and 1 base at J, leaving 4 bases unmatched. The CDR3, as DNA: TGTGCTAGTGAGCGACAGGGGGTGAACACCGGGGAGCTGTTTTTT. Protein sequence: CASERQGVNTGELFF.